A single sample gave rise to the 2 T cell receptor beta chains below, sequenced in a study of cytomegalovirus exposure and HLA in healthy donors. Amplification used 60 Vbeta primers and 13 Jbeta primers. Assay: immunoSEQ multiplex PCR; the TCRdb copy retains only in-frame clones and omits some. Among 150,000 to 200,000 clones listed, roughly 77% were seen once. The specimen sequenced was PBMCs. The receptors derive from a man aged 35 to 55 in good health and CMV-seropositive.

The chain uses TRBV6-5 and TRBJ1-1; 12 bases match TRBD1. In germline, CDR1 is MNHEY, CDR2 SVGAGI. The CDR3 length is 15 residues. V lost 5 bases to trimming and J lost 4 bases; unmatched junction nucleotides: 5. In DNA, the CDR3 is TGTGCCAGCAGTCAGGGACAGGGGGCGCTCACTGAAGCTTTCTTT. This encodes CASSQGQGALTEAFF.

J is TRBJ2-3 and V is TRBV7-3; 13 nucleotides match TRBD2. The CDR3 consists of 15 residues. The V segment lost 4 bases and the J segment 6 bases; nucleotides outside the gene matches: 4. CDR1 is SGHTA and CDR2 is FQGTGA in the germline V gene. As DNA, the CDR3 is TGTGCCAGCAGCTCAACTAGCGGGGGGGCGGATACGCAGTATTTT. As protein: CASSSTSGGADTQYF.